Each of the 27 T cell receptor beta chains below was sequenced from the same sample in a study of T-cell memory formation after mild COVID-19 (dated by TCRdb to the early 2020s). Receptor amplification or capture employed 5' RACE. Instrument on record: Illumina NovaSeq 6000. TCRdb reran the public reads through fastp at Q25 and MiXCR, keeping productive beta chains. A single entry per CDR3 protein holds the most common genes and DNA from its merged rows. The sample records 500,000 to 650,000 distinct CDR3 sequences, roughly 20% of which are singletons. The ten largest clonotypes hold under 8.5% of the sample. Sequencing was carried out using PBMCs or a T cell subset sorted from them (not recorded which). The receptors derive from an adult woman who had mild COVID-19 (a few samples of this study predate the infection). The sample titles of this study are shuffled in the database, so cell type and time point are left out; the donor was told from shared clones.

The chain couples TRBV30 to TRBJ2-7; 7 positions agree with TRBD1. CDR1 and CDR2 from the germline V gene are GTSNPN and SVGIG (reference sequence). The CDR3 has 12 residues. The junction had 3 bases not matched to a gene; V was cut back by 7 bases and J by 0 bases. CDR3 amino acids: CASGQSSYEQYF. The CDR3 nucleotides read TGTGCCTCGGGACAGAGCTCCTACGAGCAGTACTTC.

This clonotype turned up a few times. The rearrangement joins TRBV20-1 to TRBJ2-7; 8 nucleotides align to TRBD1. V was pared by 6 bases and J by 0 bases, with 7 bases of the junction left unmatched. Germline V gene sequence: CDR1 DFQATT, CDR2 SNEGSKA (reference sequence). The CDR3 consists of 14 residues. CDR3 sequence (DNA): TGCAGTGCACCCAGGACAGGGAGCTCCTACGAGCAGTACTTC. Its translation is CSAPRTGSSYEQYF.

The chain's CDR3 is CATSDRDGGLRDEQFF. CDR3 coding DNA: TGTGCCACCAGTGACCGCGACGGGGGGCTAAGGGATGAGCAGTTCTTC. The chain combines TRBV24-1 with TRBJ2-1, with D possibly TRBD2 on 7 matching bases. Germline loops: CDR1 KGHDR, CDR2 SFDVKD. The CDR3 runs to 16 residues. V lost 4 bases to trimming and J lost 8 bases, with 20 bases between them.

This clonotype has a handful of counts. The chain employs TRBV18 and TRBJ2-5; unclear D gene. Trimming cost V 2 bases and J 7 bases, with 11 bases left between them. The CDR3 is made up of 13 amino acids. Looked up from germline, CDR1 is KGHSH and CDR2 is LQKENI. Here the CDR3 DNA reads TGTGCCAGCTCACCAGAGACCACGGTGACCCAGTACTTC. Translated: CASSPETTVTQYF.

The chain is built from TRBV7-3 and TRBJ1-1; the D is unclear. The CDR3 extends over 14 amino acids. CDR1 and CDR2 (germline): SGHTA, FQGTGA. V dropped 3 bases and J dropped 4 bases, with 12 bases sitting between them. The CDR3 coding sequence is TGTGCCAGCAGCTTGACGGGAGCTTCCACTGAAGCTTTCTTT. Translated, it gives CASSLTGASTEAFF.

The rearrangement links TRBV6-2 or TRBV6-3 to TRBJ2-7, with 15 bases that match TRBD2. Trimming took 2 bases from V and 5 from J; bases not matched to a gene: 10. Germline V CDR1 and CDR2: MNHEY, SVGEGT. CDR3 length equals 18 residues. The CDR3 coding sequence is TGTGCCAGCAGTTACCCCCAGGGACTAGCGGGAGGAGCGAACGAGCAGTACTTC. Its protein product is CASSYPQGLAGGANEQYF.

A few counts support this clonotype. The chain is built from TRBV28 and TRBJ2-1, with D unclear. Germline CDR1 and CDR2: MDHEN and SYDVKM. V was cut by 3 bases and J by 8 bases, with 14 bases left in between. The CDR3 spans 14 residues. DNA of the CDR3: TGTGCCAGCAGTTTTAATGGTCCATTGGATGAGCAGTTCTTC. Amino acid sequence: CASSFNGPLDEQFF.

The gene calls are TRBV7-9 and TRBJ2-1; D unresolved. There are 11 residues in the CDR3. V was shortened by 6 bases and J by 4 bases, with 4 bases between the two germline ends. Germline CDR1 reads SEHNR; CDR2 reads FQNEAQ (reference sequence). As DNA, the CDR3 is TGTGCCAGCAGGCAATACAATGAGCAGTTCTTC. Protein sequence: CASRQYNEQFF.

This clonotype was seen a few times. Written as DNA, the CDR3 is TGCAGCGCCTGGGACAGGGGCTACGAGCAGTACTTC. Protein sequence: CSAWDRGYEQYF. The chain is built from TRBV29-1 and TRBJ2-7; 10 nucleotides line up with TRBD1. Germline CDR1 reads SQVTM; CDR2 reads ANQGSEA. With V trimmed by 7 bases and J by 3 bases, 3 bases remained unmatched. The CDR3 covers 12 residues.

The sample holds a few counts of this clonotype. In nucleotides, the CDR3 is TGTGCCAGCACCTCACTAGCGGGAGGGCCCGTGTTCTATGAGCAGTTCTTC. Translation gives CASTSLAGGPVFYEQFF. The chain links TRBV6-6 to TRBJ2-1; 13 bases match TRBD2. Unmatched junction bases numbered 14, after V lost 7 bases and J lost 8 bases. CDR1 and CDR2 (germline): MNHNY, SVGAGI (reference sequence). The CDR3 contains 17 residues.

Points on this clonotype: This may be a read error, as it is one base from a much larger clone. V usage is TRBV7-8 and J usage is TRBJ1-5; D might be TRBD1 (6 bases). This CDR3 comprises 14 residues. CDR1 and CDR2 from the germline V gene are SGHVS and FQNEAQ. In DNA form, the CDR3 reads TGTGACAGCAGTTACACAGGGAGCAATCAGCCCCAGCATTTT. Translated: CDSSYTGSNQPQHF.

This rearrangement joins TRBV10-3 to TRBJ2-7, with 7 bases fitting TRBD2. V was clipped by 6 bases and J by 0 bases; unmatched bases: 8. CDR3 length equals 15 residues. Per the germline V gene, CDR1 is ENHRY and CDR2 is SYGVKD. CDR3 region: CAIREPSGSSYEQYF. CDR3 sequence (DNA): TGTGCCATCAGAGAACCTAGCGGATCCTCCTACGAGCAGTACTTC.

The chain uses TRBV15 and TRBJ2-3; D call uncertain. The CDR3 totals 14 residues. V was shortened by 0 bases and J by 5 bases, with 9 bases between the two germline ends. Germline-derived CDR1 and CDR2 are LNHNV and YYDKDF (reference sequence). CDR3 loop: CATSRDASVDTQYF. The CDR3 DNA is TGTGCCACCAGCAGAGACGCGTCGGTAGATACGCAGTATTTT.

This chain joins TRBV3-1 and TRBJ1-1; D call uncertain. Germline V gene lookup returns CDR1 LGHDT and CDR2 YNNKEL (reference sequence). CDR3 length: 12 residues. V gave up 2 bases and J gave up 11 bases, with 12 bases separating them. CDR3: CASSQSPAWAFF. Here the CDR3 DNA reads TGTGCCAGCAGCCAAAGCCCAGCTTGGGCTTTCTTT.

This clonotype was counted only a few times. The J gene is TRBJ2-7, the V gene TRBV5-1; D may be TRBD1 (5 bases). CDR1 is SGHRS and CDR2 is YFSETQ in the germline V gene. There are 15 residues in the CDR3. V was trimmed by 3 bases and J by 2 bases, leaving 15 bases between them. CDR3: CASSSSVGQTYEQYF. The CDR3 bases are TGCGCCAGCAGCTCCTCGGTAGGACAAACCTACGAGCAGTACTTC.

This clonotype appeared a few times. The chain is built from TRBV5-1 and TRBJ2-5; 10 bases line up with TRBD2. The CDR3 has 15 amino acids. Germline CDR1 and CDR2: SGHRS and YFSETQ. Trimming at V came to 3 bases and at J to 4 bases, leaving 6 bases not matched to a gene. The CDR3 protein is CASSSSGRGGETQYF. DNA for the CDR3: TGCGCCAGCAGCTCTAGCGGGAGAGGAGGAGAGACCCAGTACTTC. Complete variable domain (other parts from reference TRBV5-1 and TRBJ2-5): KAGVTQTPRYLIKTRGQQVTLSCSPISGHRSVSWYQQTPGQGLQFLFEYFSETQRNKGNFPGRFSGRQFSNSRSEMNVSTLELGDSALYLCASSSSGRGGETQYFGPGTRLLVL.

This clonotype was seen a handful of times. This chain joins TRBV4-1 and TRBJ1-1, with D possibly being TRBD1 (5 bases). V was clipped by 2 bases and J by 0 bases, with 10 bases between them. This CDR3 is built from 15 residues. Germline V lookup: CDR1 MGHRA, CDR2 YSYEKL. CDR3 nucleotide sequence: TGCGCCAGCAGCCAACAGGGTCGGATGAACACTGAAGCTTTCTTT. Translation: CASSQQGRMNTEAFF.

J is TRBJ2-5 and V is TRBV6-6; D is unresolved. Per germline, CDR1 MNHNY and CDR2 SVGAGI (reference sequence). The CDR3 length is 15 residues. The V end lost 1 base, the J end lost 3 bases, and 12 bases lay between the germline ends. CDR3 in amino acids: CASSYWPDGEETQYF. The CDR3 region has the DNA TGTGCCAGCAGTTACTGGCCGGACGGAGAAGAGACCCAGTACTTC.

The gene calls are TRBV29-1 and TRBJ2-7; no firm D call. The CDR3 length is 11 residues. CDR1 and CDR2 (germline): SQVTM, ANQGSEA. The ends were cut back, 5 bases at V and 6 bases at J, with 11 bases in the middle. For the CDR3, the DNA is TGCAGCGTTTCCCGACTGGGCGAGCAGTACTTC. Amino acid sequence: CSVSRLGEQYF.

In its sample, this clonotype was seen a few times. The chain uses TRBV2 and TRBJ2-4; 8 bases agree with TRBD2. This CDR3 spans 15 amino acids. Germline trimming cut 7 bases from V and 1 base from J; bases unmatched to any gene: 6. The V gene's germline CDR1 is SNHLY and CDR2 FYNNEI. This CDR3 reads CASTRGLAAKNIQYF. CDR3 bases: TGTGCCAGCACTCGAGGACTAGCCGCCAAAAACATTCAGTACTTC.

The chain is built from TRBV12-3 or TRBV12-4 and TRBJ1-1; 9 bases match TRBD1. The CDR3 length is 13 residues. Germline trimming cut 7 bases from V and 10 bases from J; bases unmatched to any gene: 10. CDR3 residues: CASIRSTGGPAFF. In DNA form, the CDR3 reads TGTGCCAGCATCCGGTCGACAGGGGGGCCAGCTTTCTTT.

This clonotype was counted only a few times. CDR3 in amino acids: CSALLTGREQYF. The DNA for the CDR3 is TGCAGTGCCCTACTGACAGGGAGGGAGCAGTACTTC. The chain combines TRBV20-1 with TRBJ2-7; perhaps TRBD1 as D (7 bases). V gave up 6 bases and J gave up 7 bases, with 16 bases separating them. The germline V gene has CDR1 DFQATT and CDR2 SNEGSKA (reference sequence). This CDR3 is 12 amino acids long.

The chain is built from TRBV7-7 and TRBJ2-2; a weak D match, TRBD2 (5 bases). This CDR3 region has 17 residues. CDR1 is SSHAT and CDR2 is FNYEAQ in the germline V gene (reference sequence). The V gene lost 1 base and the J gene lost 1 base, with 13 bases spanning the gap. CDR3 nucleotide sequence: TGTGCCAGCAGCTTAGGTTATAGGGAGATGAACACCGGGGAGCTGTTTTTT. Translating it yields CASSLGYREMNTGELFF.

This clonotype was observed a handful of times. The rearrangement links TRBV2 to TRBJ2-2, with D unclear. Trimming took off 2 bases at V and 6 bases at J, with 16 bases between the two ends. Germline CDR1 and CDR2: SNHLY and FYNNEI. This CDR3 is built from 16 residues. DNA for the CDR3: TGTGCCAGCAGTGAACTTTCTTCCCGACGGGCCGGGGAGCTGTTTTTT. This sequence encodes CASSELSSRRAGELFF.

The J gene is TRBJ2-1, the V gene TRBV18, with D perhaps matching TRBD2 (6 bases). The CDR3 is made up of 16 amino acids. Germline V CDR1 and CDR2: KGHSH, LQKENI. The V gene lost 3 bases and the J gene lost 4 bases, with 16 bases spanning the gap. The CDR3 DNA sequence: TGTGCCAGCTCACCCTCACTCAGCGGGTTATACAATGAGCAGTTCTTC. Translation: CASSPSLSGLYNEQFF.

The rearrangement joins TRBV6-1 to TRBJ2-3; 9 nucleotides match TRBD2. From germline, CDR1 is MNHNS and CDR2 SASEGT. V lost 4 bases to trimming and J lost 2 bases; unmatched junction nucleotides: 4. The CDR3 is 15 amino acids. CDR3 region: CASSALAGHTDTQYF. In DNA, the CDR3 is TGTGCCAGCAGTGCGCTAGCGGGGCACACAGATACGCAGTATTTT.

Only a few counts were recorded for this clonotype. This chain uses TRBV5-1 with TRBJ1-1, with 8 positions matching TRBD1. CDR1 is SGHRS, CDR2 YFSETQ, per germline. CDR3 size: 15 residues. With V trimmed by 4 bases and J by 1 base, 6 bases remained unmatched. The CDR3 DNA sequence: TGCGCCAGCAGCCCGGAAGGACAGGGGAACACTGAAGCTTTCTTT. Protein: CASSPEGQGNTEAFF.